Presented here are 22 T cell receptor beta chains from one specimen sequenced in a study of blood T cell repertoires in COVID-19. The table came from immunoSEQ multiplex PCR; TCRdb's copy has only in-frame clones and leaves some out. The sample carries about 200,000 clones, more than 75% recorded once. Source material: PBMCs or T cells enriched from blood (not recorded which). The receptors shown here come from a man aged 40-49 years with acute COVID-19.

The J gene is TRBJ2-3, the V gene TRBV3-1 (or the pseudogene TRBV3-2); 9 bases map to TRBD2. The CDR3 extends over 12 amino acids. The germline V gene encodes CDR1 LGHDT and CDR2 YNNKEL (reference sequence). The trim removed 9 bases at V and 4 bases at J, leaving 2 bases unmatched. CDR3 amino acids: CASSGSPDTQYF. CDR3 nucleotides: TGTGCCAGTAGCGGGAGCCCAGATACGCAGTATTTT.

The chain joins TRBV7-3 to TRBJ1-2; 9 bases match TRBD1. The V and J ends lost 0 bases and 7 bases, in that order; junction bases with no gene match: 3. This CDR3 has 14 residues. In germline, CDR1 is SGHTA, CDR2 FQGTGA. CDR3 sequence reads: CASSLTGTGSGYTF. The CDR3 nucleotides read TGTGCCAGCAGCTTAACCGGGACAGGGTCTGGCTACACCTTC.

J is TRBJ1-2 and V is TRBV3-1 (or the pseudogene TRBV3-2); D possibly corresponds to TRBD1 (6 bases). Germline V lookup: CDR1 LGHDT, CDR2 YNNKEL (reference sequence). CDR3 length equals 14 residues. Trimming pared 4 bases from V and 3 bases from J, leaving 12 bases between. DNA for the CDR3: TGTGCCAGCAGCCTACGGACAGTGGACTATGGCTACACCTTC. This codes for CASSLRTVDYGYTF.

The CDR3 region is CASTATGNTEAFF. The CDR3 bases are TGCGCCAGCACCGCGACAGGAAACACTGAAGCTTTCTTT. The gene calls are TRBV5-1 and TRBJ1-1, with D possibly matching TRBD1 (6 bases). Germline V gene lookup returns CDR1 SGHRS and CDR2 YFSETQ. Trimming cost V 6 bases and J 2 bases, with 11 bases left between them. The CDR3 is 13 residues long.

The V call is TRBV2, the J call TRBJ1-3; possibly TRBD1 for D (5 bases). CDR1 is SNHLY and CDR2 is FYNNEI in the germline V gene. The CDR3 runs to 19 residues. V lost 5 bases and J 1 base, leaving 24 bases between the germline ends. Written as DNA, the CDR3 is TGTGCCAGCAGTAAACGCGGGGGAATACGGCGGGAATCTGGAAACACCATATATTTT. Translating gives CASSKRGGIRRESGNTIYF.

The chain uses TRBV28 and TRBJ2-7; possibly TRBD1 for D (6 bases). This CDR3 is built from 14 residues. V gave up 7 bases and J gave up 8 bases, with 21 bases separating them. Germline-derived CDR1 and CDR2 are MDHEN and SYDVKM. CDR3: CASTLDSVQDQQYF. CDR3 DNA sequence: TGTGCCAGCACGCTGGACAGTGTTCAAGACCAGCAGTACTTC.

This clone ranks as large. The chain couples TRBV3-1 (or the pseudogene TRBV3-2) to TRBJ2-3, with D possibly TRBD2 on 5 matching bases. V shed 4 bases and J shed 6 bases, with 20 bases lying between them. Germline-derived CDR1 and CDR2 are LGHDT and YNNKEL (reference sequence). The CDR3 is 16 residues long. Here the CDR3 reads CASSPNQRYEADTQYF. CDR3 DNA: TGTGCCAGCAGCCCTAATCAGCGGTACGAGGCTGATACGCAGTATTTT.

The V and J genes are TRBV6-5 and TRBJ2-2; the match to TRBD1 covers 7 bases. V shed 11 bases, J shed 6 bases, and the junction held 12 bases outside the gene matches. Germline CDR1 is MNHEY and CDR2 is SVGAGI. This CDR3 region has 14 residues. The DNA for the CDR3 is TGTGCCGGCCTCGACAGGGAAAGGTCCGGGGAGCTGTTTTTT. Its protein product is CAGLDRERSGELFF.

The rearrangement joins TRBV28 to TRBJ2-7; D possibly corresponds to TRBD2 (5 bases). The CDR3 covers 15 residues. V dropped 8 bases and J dropped 4 bases, with 21 bases sitting between them. The germline V gene encodes CDR1 MDHEN and CDR2 SYDVKM. CDR3 residues: CASSPQRLSGYEQYF. In nucleotides, the CDR3 is TGTGCCAGCTCCCCTCAGCGCCTGAGCGGATACGAGCAGTACTTC.

The J gene is TRBJ1-2, the V gene TRBV19, with 10 nucleotides matching TRBD1. Germline CDR1 reads LNHDA; CDR2 reads SQIVND (reference sequence). The V segment lost 6 bases and the J segment 4 bases; nucleotides outside the gene matches: 8. The CDR3 loop spans 15 amino acids. The CDR3 region has the DNA TGTGCCAGTAGATTATCGACAGGGGGCATCTATGGCTACACCTTC. As protein: CASRLSTGGIYGYTF. The full variable domain, its missing parts supplied by reference TRBV19 and TRBJ1-2, is DGGITQSPKYLFRKEGQNVTLSCEQNLNHDAMYWYRQDPGQGLRLIYYSQIVNDFQKGDIAEGYSVSREKKESFPLTVTSAQKNPTAFYLCASRLSTGGIYGYTFGSGTRLTVV.

For the CDR3, the DNA is TGTGCCAGCAGCCCGAACGGCGCAAGAAGCGGGTTCTTC. Protein: CASSPNGARSGFF. The rearrangement joins TRBV7-9 to TRBJ2-1, with D perhaps TRBD2 (5 bases). Germline V CDR1 and CDR2: SEHNR, FQNEAQ (reference sequence). V was cut by 5 bases and J by 15 bases, with 20 bases left in between. The CDR3 contains 13 residues.

The chain carries TRBV2 and TRBJ2-5, with 7 nucleotides matching TRBD2. V shed 6 bases and J 5 bases; nucleotides not matched to a gene: 12. Germline V gene data show CDR1 as SNHLY and CDR2 as FYNNEI. The CDR3 runs 15 residues. For the CDR3, the DNA is TGTGCCAGCAGGCCCTGGGGCCTGGGGGGGGAGACCCAGTACTTC. It is translated as CASRPWGLGGETQYF.

The chain links TRBV6-2 or TRBV6-3 to TRBJ2-7; TRBD2 might be the D (6 bases). Per the germline V gene, CDR1 is MNHEY and CDR2 is SVGEGT. V was shortened by 6 bases and J by 2 bases, with 23 bases between the two germline ends. The CDR3 contains 17 residues. The CDR3 DNA reads TGTGCCAGCAGATACGGAAATAACGGGACTCTTACCTACGAGCAGTACTTC. This gives the protein CASRYGNNGTLTYEQYF.

The V call is TRBV6-5, the J call TRBJ1-1, with D maybe TRBD1 (5 bases). The CDR3 runs 15 residues. CDR1 is MNHEY, CDR2 SVGAGI, per germline. Trimming stripped 5 bases from V and 4 bases from J, with 17 bases between. CDR3 protein: CASSPHPRVGTEAFF. CDR3 DNA: TGTGCCAGCAGTCCCCACCCCAGGGTGGGCACTGAAGCTTTCTTT.

The genes are TRBV24-1 and TRBJ2-5; TRBD1 matches 7 bases. Germline lookup yields CDR1 KGHDR and CDR2 SFDVKD. The ends lost 4 bases at V and 5 bases at J; junction bases unmatched: 9. This CDR3 comprises 15 residues. The CDR3 region has the DNA TGTGCCACCAGTGAGGGCAGGGGGTTTATCGAGACCCAGTACTTC. Residues: CATSEGRGFIETQYF.

The rearrangement joins TRBV6-1 to TRBJ1-2; 10 positions match TRBD1. Trimming cost V 6 bases and J 8 bases; bases outside gene matches: 12. The CDR3 loop spans 15 amino acids. Germline V gives CDR1 MNHNS, CDR2 SASEGT. CDR3 residues: CASRRRTGGSGGYTF. CDR3 coding DNA: TGTGCCAGCAGACGCAGGACAGGGGGAAGCGGAGGCTACACCTTC.

This chain joins TRBV9 and TRBJ2-3, with 10 bases fitting TRBD2. Looked up from germline, CDR1 is SGDLS and CDR2 is YYNGEE. The V segment lost 4 bases and the J segment 3 bases; nucleotides outside the gene matches: 11. The CDR3 runs 17 residues. In DNA, the CDR3 is TGTGCCAGCAGCTTCTCCCTAGCGGGAGTGAGGACAGATACGCAGTATTTT. It yields the protein CASSFSLAGVRTDTQYF.

The chain is built from TRBV6-5 and TRBJ1-5, with D maybe TRBD1 (6 bases). The V end was cut by 0 bases, the J end by 7 bases, with 13 bases between. The CDR3 is 15 residues long. CDR1 and CDR2 from the germline V gene are MNHEY and SVGAGI. Here the CDR3 reads CASSYSAGAWQPQHF. The CDR3 DNA reads as TGTGCCAGCAGTTACTCTGCGGGGGCTTGGCAGCCCCAGCATTTT.

The chain recombines TRBV19 with TRBJ1-3; 9 positions agree with TRBD1. The V gene end was trimmed by 8 bases and the J gene end by 2 bases; junction bases not matched to a gene: 1. The CDR3 has 13 amino acids. Per the germline V gene, CDR1 is LNHDA and CDR2 is SQIVND (reference sequence). Here the CDR3 DNA reads TGTGCCAGTCGGGACAGGGCTGGAAACACCATATATTTT. Its protein is CASRDRAGNTIYF. Looking up the rest from reference TRBV19 and TRBJ1-3 gives the full variable domain: DGGITQSPKYLFRKEGQNVTLSCEQNLNHDAMYWYRQDPGQGLRLIYYSQIVNDFQKGDIAEGYSVSREKKESFPLTVTSAQKNPTAFYLCASRDRAGNTIYFGEGSWLTVV.

This chain links TRBV5-6 with TRBJ2-5, with TRBD2 identical over 10 bases. This CDR3 spans 18 amino acids. From germline, CDR1 is SGHDT and CDR2 YYEEEE. The V segment lost 4 bases and the J segment 5 bases; nucleotides outside the gene matches: 17. CDR3 in DNA: TGTGCCAGCAGCCTTCGGAGGCTAGCGGGAGTATTTGGGGAGACCCAGTACTTC. It encodes CASSLRRLAGVFGETQYF.

The chain employs TRBV29-1 and TRBJ1-1, with 8 bases aligning to TRBD1. After removal of 5 bases from V and 7 bases from J, the junction contained 12 bases not matched to a gene. CDR3 length: 14 residues. The germline V gene has CDR1 SQVTM and CDR2 ANQGSEA. The CDR3 bases are TGCAGCGTTAGGTCCGGGGGGACAGGAAATGAAGCTTTCTTT. Its translation is CSVRSGGTGNEAFF.

The chain couples TRBV30 to TRBJ1-2; maybe TRBD1 (6 bases). The CDR3 consists of 14 residues. The germline gives CDR1 GTSNPN, CDR2 SVGIG (reference sequence). Trimming shortened V by 4 bases and J by 4 bases, and 16 bases separated the two germline ends. DNA for the CDR3: TGTGCCTGGAAGGGGGTTAGTACTCTCTATGGCTACACCTTC. Translating it yields CAWKGVSTLYGYTF.